The clone carrying this T cell receptor (beta chain) has more than one count but fewer than ten. Its target is not known. There are 14 residues in the CDR3. The V end was cut by 5 bases, the J end by 1 base, with 11 bases between. Orbital computed tomography and thyroid ultrasound, together with serum TRAb and thyroxine and clinical symptoms, were used for diagnoses. These data belong to a study of T cells in Graves' hyperthyroidism and ophthalmopathy. Findings and caveats of the study: Classification by a 13 V-J model distinguished ophthalmopathy from stable hyperthyroidism. Most clonotypes that expanded in the thyroid above 0.001 also showed up in blood.

There were TCR beta CDR3 regions amplified from RNA transcripts. The HTBI set primed first-round TCR CDR3 RT-PCR. TCRdb reprocessed the multiplex PCR reads via MiXCR and lists one record per CDR3 protein. The sample has approximately 640,000 distinct CDR3 sequences; just under 45% are singletons. This TCR came from an adult man with Graves' disease, either hyperthyroidism or ophthalmopathy (not recorded which). The chain uses TRBV12-3 or TRBV12-4 and TRBJ1-2; D possibly corresponds to TRBD1 (5 bases). The specimen sequenced was peripheral blood or thyroid tissue (not recorded which). This CDR3 reads CASSVGRLNYGYTF. CDR3 bases: TGTGCCAGCAGTGTGGGACGGCTTAACTATGGCTACACCTTC.